This T cell receptor beta chain was documented in a study of identifying expanded T cells in peripheral blood. No infections or other immune events were documented during collection. From germline, CDR1 is SGHNT and CDR2 YYREEE (reference sequence). Germline trimming cut 6 bases from V and 3 bases from J; bases unmatched to any gene: 8. There are 14 residues in the CDR3. The repertoire was sequenced with immunoSEQ multiplex PCR; TCRdb's copy has only in-frame clones and lacks some. The sample lists tens of thousands of clones; about four fifths were seen once. The genes are TRBV5-4 and TRBJ2-5; 7 bases fit TRBD1. The clonotype was recovered from a person aged 18 to 75 in good health. Sequencing was done on a sample of blood. The CDR3 bases are TGTGCCAGCAATCGTCGACAGGGCGAAGAGACCCAGTACTTC. Translation gives CASNRRQGEETQYF.